This record concerns one T cell receptor beta chain sequence. Its cognate antigen is unknown. V lost 2 bases, J lost 0 bases, and 4 bases stayed unmatched. This CDR3 contains 16 residues. The germline gives CDR1 MNHEY, CDR2 SMNVEV (reference sequence). Every immunoSEQ plate was one replicate of a subset's evenly spread DNA. Generated by immunoSEQ multiplex PCR, the TCRdb table keeps only in-frame clones and is missing some. The data hold 450,000 to 500,000 clones, with roughly 85% observed a single time. The data were taken from a study of shared clonotypes between healthy human individuals. Findings and caveats of the study: Researchers sampled only blood; tissue repertoires likely differ.

Sequenced input: PBMCs. The receptor's source is a woman in her forties in good health. Some clones in this sample may be carry-over from other donors' samples. The rearrangement joins TRBV27 to TRBJ2-1; TRBD2 agrees at 7 bases. Here the CDR3 reads CASSLRGSSSYNEQFF. The CDR3 region has the DNA TGTGCCAGCAGTTTACGCGGGAGTAGCTCCTACAATGAGCAGTTCTTC.